These 9 T cell receptor beta chains share one sample of origin, sequenced in a study of CD8+ T cells in alopecia areata. The treatment was: oral pan-JAK inhibitor, 5-10 mg twice daily. Following extraction, RNA underwent reverse transcription to cDNA, which served as the sequencing template. The method was immunoSEQ multiplex PCR; TCRdb's version includes in-frame clones alone and lacks a portion of them. This sample has about 200,000 clones, with 45% to 75% found just once. Sequenced here: CD4+ T cells sorted from blood, sampled at week 4, from a patient treated with tofacitinib. These receptors all stem from a human donor with alopecia areata.

The CDR3 loop is CASGLGHAREQYF. The DNA of the CDR3 is TGTGCTAGTGGTTTGGGACACGCAAGGGAGCAGTACTTC. The chain joins TRBV12-5 to TRBJ2-7; D not certain. From germline, CDR1 is LGHNT and CDR2 FRNRAP. The germline V and J ends were trimmed by 1 base and 7 bases, with 11 bases remaining between them. There are 13 residues in the CDR3.

The V and J genes are TRBV30 and TRBJ2-4; no reliable D call. Trimming took 3 bases from V and 8 from J, leaving 11 bases between them. There are 12 residues in the CDR3. CDR1 GTSNPN and CDR2 SVGIG come from the germline V gene (reference sequence). DNA for the CDR3: TGTGCCTGGAGCGAGGCTAGGGACATTCAGTACTTC. This translates into CAWSEARDIQYF.

J is TRBJ2-1 and V is TRBV29-1, with D unresolved. CDR1 is SQVTM and CDR2 is ANQGSEA in the germline V gene. The CDR3 consists of 13 residues. Trimming stripped 1 base from V and 9 bases from J, with 13 bases between. In DNA form, the CDR3 reads TGCAGCGTTGAAGCAGGAATTGTGGGTGAGCAGTTCTTC. It encodes CSVEAGIVGEQFF.

The chain links TRBV7-3 to TRBJ2-2; TRBD1 agrees at 7 bases. Per germline, CDR1 SGHTA and CDR2 FQGTGA. V lost 4 bases to trimming and J lost 0 bases; unmatched junction nucleotides: 2. CDR3 length: 15 residues. CDR3 protein: CASSWQGANTGELFF. The CDR3 region has the DNA TGTGCCAGCAGCTGGCAGGGGGCGAACACCGGGGAGCTGTTTTTT.

V usage is TRBV20-1 and J usage is TRBJ1-2; D is uncertain. The germline CDR1 and CDR2 sequences are DFQATT and SNEGSKA (reference sequence). V was trimmed by 3 bases and J by 6 bases, leaving 8 bases between them. The CDR3 is 11 amino acids. CDR3 residues: CSASVLDGYTF. For the CDR3, the DNA is TGCAGTGCTAGTGTTCTGGATGGCTACACCTTC.

The chain carries TRBV29-1 and TRBJ1-1, with D perhaps matching TRBD1 (5 bases). Germline CDR1 and CDR2: SQVTM and ANQGSEA. This CDR3 spans 14 amino acids. The V end was cut by 5 bases, the J end by 2 bases, with 15 bases between. In nucleotides, the CDR3 is TGCAGCGTTCAGCACAGGTTTTCTAACACTGAAGCTTTCTTT. It encodes CSVQHRFSNTEAFF.

The gene calls are TRBV28 and TRBJ1-2, with D uncertain. Deletions cut 2 bases from V and 0 bases from J, with 4 bases between. This CDR3 is built from 13 residues. CDR1 and CDR2 from the germline V gene are MDHEN and SYDVKM. DNA of the CDR3: TGTGCCAGCAGTTTAGATGCTAACTATGGCTACACCTTC. Residues: CASSLDANYGYTF.

The chain joins TRBV10-2 to TRBJ1-5; weak D call: TRBD1 (5 bases). V was shortened by 6 bases and J by 4 bases, with 13 bases between the two germline ends. The CDR3 has 14 residues. CDR1 and CDR2 (germline): WSHSY, SAAADI. For the CDR3, the DNA is TGCGCCAGCAGGGGGCCGGGGGAGAATCAGCCCCAGCATTTT. Amino acid sequence: CASRGPGENQPQHF.

CDR3 region: CASSLAPGYEQYF. The DNA of the CDR3 is TGTGCCAGCAGCTTAGCGCCGGGTTACGAGCAGTACTTC. The chain couples TRBV7-9 to TRBJ2-7; no reliable D call. The CDR3 sequence is 13 residues long. Germline values: CDR1 SEHNR, CDR2 FQNEAQ (reference sequence). The V and J ends lost 0 bases and 4 bases respectively, with 7 bases between them.